The rows below give T cell receptor beta chains drawn from one sample of a study of T cell responses to AZD1222 COVID-19 vaccine. TCRdb's copy holds only in-frame clones and misses some; the assay was immunoSEQ multiplex PCR. The sample contains roughly 110,000 clones, more than 70% of which appear only once. Material: peripheral blood, obtained on day 0 of AZD1222 vaccination. The receptors shown here come from an adult in good health. Both conserved end residues are part of each CDR3. Each record gives: J gene, V gene, D gene, CDR3 protein. A D gene is named only where the DNA matches it firmly.

>TRBJ1-5|TRBV6-5|-
CASSYGRNYQPQHF
>TRBJ2-7|TRBV27|TRBD2
CASRPTSGRFVQYF
>TRBJ1-5|TRBV5-6|TRBD1
CASSLGPGQGRNQPQHF
>TRBJ2-7|TRBV15|-
CATSRDDGQTYEQYF
>TRBJ1-1|TRBV6-5|-
CASSATGNTEAFF
>TRBJ2-2|TRBV5-1|-
CASSLFGQSELFF
>TRBJ2-1|TRBV9|TRBD2
CASSVGGPYNEQFF
>TRBJ2-1|TRBV6-5|TRBD1
CASSYSMTGYEQFF
>TRBJ2-1|TRBV11-2|TRBD2
CASSFVGEGDEQFF
>TRBJ2-7|TRBV28|TRBD2
CASTLGSRTSGRFISYEQYF
>TRBJ1-5|TRBV28|-
CASSRGGGHQDQPQHF
>TRBJ2-3|TRBV5-8|-
CASSLGGAPDTQYF
>TRBJ1-3|TRBV9|-
CASSVDPGRFGGNTIYF
>TRBJ2-5|TRBV6-2/TRBV6-3|-
CASTPHGETQYF
>TRBJ2-7|TRBV28|-
CASRLPSGPHYEQYF
>TRBJ2-7|TRBV6-5|-
CASTRAGSYEQYF
>TRBJ2-7|TRBV25-1|-
CASSESGRGHYEQYF
>TRBJ2-5|TRBV12-2|-
CASRLALLGGRETQYF
>TRBJ2-3|TRBV12-5|TRBD1
CASGLARDSYTDTQYF
>TRBJ1-5|TRBV7-2|-
CASSPDVGNQPQHF
>TRBJ1-5|TRBV7-9|-
CASSRGEGSNQPQHF
>TRBJ2-7|TRBV10-1|TRBD2
CALDRVAGGPNEQYF
>TRBJ1-2|TRBV18|TRBD1
CASSPRGQNYGYTF
>TRBJ2-7|TRBV19|-
CASSPDSAGLYEQYF
>TRBJ2-1|TRBV6-4|TRBD1
CASSGGEGYNEQFF
>TRBJ1-2|TRBV6-5|TRBD1
CASSSGGTEDYGYTF
>TRBJ1-2|TRBV28|-
CASSLTVSYGYTF
>TRBJ1-2|TRBV3-1/TRBV3-2|TRBD1
CASSPGRRGLGYTF
>TRBJ1-2|TRBV13|-
CASSLARAAYGYTF
>TRBJ2-7|TRBV5-1|TRBD2
CASSRTSSGRAGNEQYF
>TRBJ2-1|TRBV6-5|-
CASKIQRPSNEQFF
>TRBJ2-2|TRBV11-2|TRBD2
CASSRVQSGRVSGELFF
>TRBJ2-1|TRBV15|-
CATSRESGINEQFF
>TRBJ2-2|TRBV12-3/TRBV12-4|-
CASSRTVTGELFF
>TRBJ2-3|TRBV7-7|TRBD1
CASSLLQGADTQYF
>TRBJ1-3|TRBV5-8|TRBD1
CASSSTKTGGGNTIYF
>TRBJ2-1|TRBV27|TRBD2
CASTPPGTSGFNEQFF
>TRBJ2-1|TRBV28|-
CASSPVEAERVRLEQFF
>TRBJ2-5|TRBV7-6|-
CASSFFTQETQYF
>TRBJ2-3|TRBV24-1|-
CATRAAVADTQYF
>TRBJ2-7|TRBV6-2/TRBV6-3|-
CASSYNFGGSEQYF
>TRBJ2-7|TRBV3-1/TRBV3-2|-
CASSQDLVYGQYF
>TRBJ2-3|TRBV29-1|-
CSARRGITDTQYF
>TRBJ2-5|TRBV4-3|TRBD1
CASSQAGGSETQYF
>TRBJ2-1|TRBV20-1|TRBD2
CSASVRSGISYNEQFF
>TRBJ2-2|TRBV7-6|-
CASSLGRNTGELFF
>TRBJ2-3|TRBV5-1|TRBD2
CASSLGWEGQDTQYF
>TRBJ2-2|TRBV4-3|-
CASSRAGTGTNTGELFF
>TRBJ2-5|TRBV5-1|-
CASSIVEPGETQYF
>TRBJ2-5|TRBV7-2|TRBD2
CASSFWLAGGYQETQYF
>TRBJ1-6|TRBV5-5|-
CASSLFSRGNSPLHF
>TRBJ2-6|TRBV4-3|-
CASSQSGGGANVLTF
>TRBJ1-6|TRBV3-1/TRBV3-2|TRBD1
CASSPTGVNSPLHF
>TRBJ2-7|TRBV5-1|-
CASSLQGGEGSEQYF
>TRBJ2-6|TRBV7-9|-
CASSITGYGANVLTF